The 11 T cell receptor beta chains reported below all come from one sample, sequenced in a study of OX40 agonist ivuxolimab in advanced cancers. The method was immunoSEQ multiplex PCR; TCRdb's version includes in-frame clones alone and lacks a portion of them. The table lists about 46,000 clones, 82% of them singletons. The sequenced sample was CD4+ or CD8+ T cells sorted from blood, obtained in a trial of the OX40 agonist ivuxolimab. These receptors originate from an adult with an advanced solid tumor such as melanoma, head and neck, liver or kidney cancer.

A few counts support this clone. The genes are TRBV4-3 and TRBJ2-3, with D perhaps matching TRBD1 (5 bases). The CDR3 length is 13 residues. CDR1 and CDR2 from the germline V gene are LGHNA and YSLEER. V was trimmed by 3 bases and J by 4 bases, leaving 8 bases between them. CDR3 sequence reads: CASSQQGPDTQYF. CDR3 bases: TGCGCCAGCAGCCAGCAGGGTCCAGATACGCAGTATTTT.

The gene calls are TRBV27 and TRBJ2-2, with TRBD2 identical over 9 bases. The CDR3 totals 16 residues. Trimming removed 2 bases from V and 4 bases from J; junction bases left unmatched: 5. Per the germline V gene, CDR1 is MNHEY and CDR2 is SMNVEV (reference sequence). The CDR3 DNA follows: TGTGCCAGCAGTTTAAAGGCGCGGGGGGGCACCGGGGAGCTGTTTTTT. This codes for CASSLKARGGTGELFF.

This chain connects TRBV5-1 to TRBJ2-7, with 7 bases fitting TRBD2. The CDR3 is 15 amino acids. Germline loops: CDR1 SGHRS, CDR2 YFSETQ. V was pared by 2 bases and J by 7 bases, with 12 bases of the junction left unmatched. DNA of the CDR3: TGCGCCAGCAGCTTCGCGGAGGGAGGGGTGGGAGAGCAGTACTTC. The encoded protein is CASSFAEGGVGEQYF.

The chain joins TRBV5-1 to TRBJ2-3; 8 nucleotides align to TRBD1. CDR3 length: 18 residues. The germline V gene encodes CDR1 SGHRS and CDR2 YFSETQ. The V segment lost 0 bases and the J segment 3 bases; nucleotides outside the gene matches: 12. CDR3 residues: CASSLGGTGVGWTDTQYF. CDR3 sequence (DNA): TGCGCCAGCAGCTTGGGGGGGACAGGCGTCGGGTGGACAGATACGCAGTATTTT.

This clone was observed a handful of times. In DNA, the CDR3 is TGTGCCAGTAGTTTCCTGGAAAAACTGTTTTTT. This gives the protein CASSFLEKLFF. This rearrangement joins TRBV19 to TRBJ1-4; D is undetermined. The CDR3 has 11 residues. CDR1 and CDR2 (germline): LNHDA, SQIVND (reference sequence). V lost 5 bases and J lost 8, with 6 bases in between. Full variable domain (missing parts from reference TRBV19 and TRBJ1-4): DGGITQSPKYLFRKEGQNVTLSCEQNLNHDAMYWYRQDPGQGLRLIYYSQIVNDFQKGDIAEGYSVSREKKESFPLTVTSAQKNPTAFYLCASSFLEKLFFGSGTQLSVL.

V is TRBV9 and J is TRBJ1-2, with 7 bases that match TRBD1. Germline values: CDR1 SGDLS, CDR2 YYNGEE. The CDR3 runs to 13 residues. V trimming: 6 bases; J trimming: 8 bases; junction bases outside the gene matches: 10. The CDR3 sequence: CASIGQGGRGYTF. CDR3 nucleotide sequence: TGTGCCAGCATTGGGCAGGGGGGCCGCGGCTACACCTTC.

The V call is TRBV9, the J call TRBJ1-2, with 8 bases lining up with TRBD1. This CDR3 is built from 14 residues. Germline lookup yields CDR1 SGDLS and CDR2 YYNGEE. Germline trimming cut 0 bases from V and 7 bases from J; bases unmatched to any gene: 5. CDR3 sequence reads: CASSVGVQGGGYTF. CDR3 nucleotide sequence: TGTGCCAGCAGCGTAGGGGTACAGGGGGGTGGCTACACCTTC.

The rearrangement links TRBV18 to TRBJ2-2, with D hard to call. The ends were cut back, 2 bases at V and 0 bases at J, with 7 bases in the middle. The CDR3 is made up of 15 amino acids. Looked up from germline, CDR1 is KGHSH and CDR2 is LQKENI. The CDR3: CASSPTRTNTGELFF. For the CDR3, the DNA is TGTGCCAGCTCACCAACCAGGACGAACACCGGGGAGCTGTTTTTT. Complete variable domain (other parts from reference TRBV18 and TRBJ2-2): NAGVMQNPRHLVRRRGQEARLRCSPMKGHSHVYWYRQLPEEGLKFMVYLQKENIIDESGMPKERFSAEFPKEGPSILRIQQVVRGDSAAYFCASSPTRTNTGELFFGEGSRLTVL.

The J gene is TRBJ2-7, the V gene TRBV6-1; 8 nucleotides agree with TRBD1. Germline V CDR1 and CDR2: MNHNS, SASEGT. V was pared by 6 bases and J by 6 bases, with 7 bases of the junction left unmatched. The CDR3 is 13 residues long. CDR3 DNA: TGTGCCAGCAGGGAGAGAGGACAGGGCGAGCAGTACTTC. It specifies CASRERGQGEQYF.

Notes on this clone: The junction departs from germline at one end; a sequencing error may be responsible. J is TRBJ1-4 and V is TRBV14; TRBD1 matches 9 bases. Germline CDR1 reads SGHDN; CDR2 reads FVKESK. The CDR3 extends over 15 amino acids. The CDR3: CASSQDSRDREKLFF. CDR3 sequence (DNA): TGTGCCAGCAGTCAAGATTCCCGGGACAGGGAGAAACTGTTTTTT.

The CDR3 loop is CASSFATQGGNTIYF. CDR3 sequence (DNA): TGTGCCAGCAGCTTTGCCACACAGGGTGGAAACACCATATATTTT. The rearrangement links TRBV5-4 to TRBJ1-3, with a weak D call TRBD1 (6 bases). The CDR3 totals 15 residues. Germline V gene lookup returns CDR1 SGHNT and CDR2 YYREEE (reference sequence). V was shortened by 2 bases and J by 3 bases, with 12 bases between the two germline ends.